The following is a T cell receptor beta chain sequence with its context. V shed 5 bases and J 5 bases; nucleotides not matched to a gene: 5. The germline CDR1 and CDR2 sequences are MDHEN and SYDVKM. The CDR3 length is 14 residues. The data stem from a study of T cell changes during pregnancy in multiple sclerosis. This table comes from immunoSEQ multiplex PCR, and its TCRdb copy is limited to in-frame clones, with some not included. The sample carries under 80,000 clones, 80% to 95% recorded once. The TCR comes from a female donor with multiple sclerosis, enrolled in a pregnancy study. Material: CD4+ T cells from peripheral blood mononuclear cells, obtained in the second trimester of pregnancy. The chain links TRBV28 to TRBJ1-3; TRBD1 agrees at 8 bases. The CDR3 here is CASSLGQGRNTIYF. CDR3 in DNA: TGTGCCAGCAGTCTTGGACAGGGAAGAAACACCATATATTTT.